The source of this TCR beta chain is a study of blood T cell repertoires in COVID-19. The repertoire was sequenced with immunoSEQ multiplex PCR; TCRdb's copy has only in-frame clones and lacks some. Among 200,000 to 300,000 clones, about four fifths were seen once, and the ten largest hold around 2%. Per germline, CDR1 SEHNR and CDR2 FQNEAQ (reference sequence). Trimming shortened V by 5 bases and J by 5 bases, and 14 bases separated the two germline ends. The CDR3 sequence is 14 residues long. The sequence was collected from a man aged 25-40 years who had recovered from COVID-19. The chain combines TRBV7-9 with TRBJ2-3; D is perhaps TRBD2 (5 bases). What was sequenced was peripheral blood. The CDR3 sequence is CASSELVVLDTQYF. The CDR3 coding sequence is TGTGCCAGCAGCGAACTAGTTGTATTAGATACGCAGTATTTT.